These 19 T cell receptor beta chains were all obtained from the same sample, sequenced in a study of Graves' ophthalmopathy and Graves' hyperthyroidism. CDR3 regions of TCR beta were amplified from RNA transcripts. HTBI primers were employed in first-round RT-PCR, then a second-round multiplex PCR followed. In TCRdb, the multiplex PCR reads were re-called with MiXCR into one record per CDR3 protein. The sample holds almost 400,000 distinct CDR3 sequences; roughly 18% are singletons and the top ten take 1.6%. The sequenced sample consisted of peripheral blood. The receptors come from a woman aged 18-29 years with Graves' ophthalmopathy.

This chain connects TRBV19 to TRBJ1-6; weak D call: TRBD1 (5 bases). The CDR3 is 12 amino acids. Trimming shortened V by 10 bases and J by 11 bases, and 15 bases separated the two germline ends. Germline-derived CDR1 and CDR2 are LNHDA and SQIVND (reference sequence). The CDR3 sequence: CATSGKGPPLHF. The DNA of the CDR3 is TGTGCCACCTCAGGGAAGGGGCCACCCCTCCACTTT. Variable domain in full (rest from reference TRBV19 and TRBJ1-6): DGGITQSPKYLFRKEGQNVTLSCEQNLNHDAMYWYRQDPGQGLRLIYYSQIVNDFQKGDIAEGYSVSREKKESFPLTVTSAQKNPTAFYLCATSGKGPPLHFGNGTRLTVT.

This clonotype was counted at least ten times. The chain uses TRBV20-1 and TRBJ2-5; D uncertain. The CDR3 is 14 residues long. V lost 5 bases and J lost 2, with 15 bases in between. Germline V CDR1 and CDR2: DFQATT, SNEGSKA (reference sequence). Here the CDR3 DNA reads TGCAGTGCTTACACCCCTAGTGGGCAAGAGACCCAGTACTTC. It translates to CSAYTPSGQETQYF.

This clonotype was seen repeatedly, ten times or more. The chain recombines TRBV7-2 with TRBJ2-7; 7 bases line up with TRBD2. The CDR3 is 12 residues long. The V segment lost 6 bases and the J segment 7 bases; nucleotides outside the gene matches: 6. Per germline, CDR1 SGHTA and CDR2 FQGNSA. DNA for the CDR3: TGTGCCAGCAGTCCCCCCGGGAGGGAGCAGTACTTC. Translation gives CASSPPGREQYF.

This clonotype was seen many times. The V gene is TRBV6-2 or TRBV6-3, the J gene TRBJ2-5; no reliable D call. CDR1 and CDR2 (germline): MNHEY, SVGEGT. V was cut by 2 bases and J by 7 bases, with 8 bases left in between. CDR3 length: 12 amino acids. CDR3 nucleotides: TGTGCCAGCAGTTACCCAGATGGGACCCAGTACTTC. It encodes CASSYPDGTQYF.

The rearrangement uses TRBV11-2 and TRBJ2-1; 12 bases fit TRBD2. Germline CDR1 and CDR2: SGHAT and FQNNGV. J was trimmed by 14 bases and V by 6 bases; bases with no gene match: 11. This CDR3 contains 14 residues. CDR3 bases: TGTGCCAGCAGGTCGGCTAGCGGGAGGGGGTCGAAGTTCTTC. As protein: CASRSASGRGSKFF.

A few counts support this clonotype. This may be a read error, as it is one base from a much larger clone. The CDR3 reads CTWSVLVLGGQYF. The CDR3 DNA reads as TGTACCTGGAGTGTACTGGTGCTGGGGGGGCAGTACTTC. This chain connects TRBV30 to TRBJ2-7; D is possibly TRBD2 (6 bases). This CDR3 contains 13 residues. CDR1 GTSNPN and CDR2 SVGIG come from the germline V gene (reference sequence).

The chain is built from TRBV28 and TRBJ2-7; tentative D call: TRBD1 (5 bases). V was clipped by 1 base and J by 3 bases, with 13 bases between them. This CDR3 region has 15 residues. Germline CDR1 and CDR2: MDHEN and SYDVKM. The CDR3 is CASSLFSGWGYEQYF. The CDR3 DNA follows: TGTGCCAGCAGTTTATTTTCAGGGTGGGGCTACGAGCAGTACTTC.

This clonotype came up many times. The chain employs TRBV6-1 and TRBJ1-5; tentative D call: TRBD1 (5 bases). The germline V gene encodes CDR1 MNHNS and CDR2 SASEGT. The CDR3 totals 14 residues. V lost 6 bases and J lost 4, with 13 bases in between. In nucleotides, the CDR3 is TGTGCCAGCAGCCAGGGACGGAAAAATCAGCCCCAGCATTTT. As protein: CASSQGRKNQPQHF.

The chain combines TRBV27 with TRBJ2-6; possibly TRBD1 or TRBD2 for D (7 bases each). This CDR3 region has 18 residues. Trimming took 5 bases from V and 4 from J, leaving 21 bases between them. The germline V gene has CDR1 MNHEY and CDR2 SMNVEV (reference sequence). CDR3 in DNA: TGTGCCAGCAGTCCGGGAGGTAAACAGGGGTCCGGGGCCAACGTCCTGACTTTC. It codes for CASSPGGKQGSGANVLTF. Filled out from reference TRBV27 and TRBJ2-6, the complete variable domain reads EAQVTQNPRYLITVTGKKLTVTCSQNMNHEYMSWYRQDPGLGLRQIYYSMNVEVTDKGDVPEGYKVSRKEKRNFPLILESPSPNQTSLYFCASSPGGKQGSGANVLTFGAGSRLTVL.

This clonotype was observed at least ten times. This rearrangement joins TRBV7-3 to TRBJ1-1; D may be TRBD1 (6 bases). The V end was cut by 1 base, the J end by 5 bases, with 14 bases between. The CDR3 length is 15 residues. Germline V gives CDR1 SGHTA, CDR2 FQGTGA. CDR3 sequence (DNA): TGTGCCAGCAGCTTAATCCGAGGGGGAGGAACTGAAGCTTTCTTT. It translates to CASSLIRGGGTEAFF.

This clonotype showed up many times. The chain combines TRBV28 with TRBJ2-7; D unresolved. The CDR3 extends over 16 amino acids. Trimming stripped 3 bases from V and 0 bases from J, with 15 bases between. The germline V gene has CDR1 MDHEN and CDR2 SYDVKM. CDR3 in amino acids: CASSFPSLGGSYEQYF. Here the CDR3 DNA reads TGTGCCAGCAGTTTCCCCAGCCTTGGCGGCTCCTACGAGCAGTACTTC.

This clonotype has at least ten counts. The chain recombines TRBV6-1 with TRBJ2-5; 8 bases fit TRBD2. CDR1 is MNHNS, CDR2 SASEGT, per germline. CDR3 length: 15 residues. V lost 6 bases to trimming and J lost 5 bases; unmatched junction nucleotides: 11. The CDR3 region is CASSTLAGGTETQYF. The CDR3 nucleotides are TGTGCCAGCAGCACTCTAGCGGGCGGTACGGAGACCCAGTACTTC.

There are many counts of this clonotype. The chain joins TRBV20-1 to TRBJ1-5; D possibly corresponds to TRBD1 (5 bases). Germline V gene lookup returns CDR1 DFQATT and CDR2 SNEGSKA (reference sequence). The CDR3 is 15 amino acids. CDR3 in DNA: TGCAGCTCCCACCGGGGCGCGGGACTCCCTCAGCCCCAGCATTTT. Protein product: CSSHRGAGLPQPQHF.

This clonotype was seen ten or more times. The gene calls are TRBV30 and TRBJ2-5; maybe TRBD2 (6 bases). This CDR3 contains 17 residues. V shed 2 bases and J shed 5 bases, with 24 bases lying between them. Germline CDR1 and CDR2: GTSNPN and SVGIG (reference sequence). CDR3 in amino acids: CAWSSPRVDYREETQYF. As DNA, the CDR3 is TGTGCCTGGAGTTCCCCCCGGGTAGACTACCGGGAGGAGACCCAGTACTTC.

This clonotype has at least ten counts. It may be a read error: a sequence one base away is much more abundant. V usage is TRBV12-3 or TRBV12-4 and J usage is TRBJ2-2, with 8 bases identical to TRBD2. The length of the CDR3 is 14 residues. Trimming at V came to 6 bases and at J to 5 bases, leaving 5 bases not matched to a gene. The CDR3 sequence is CASSPGRVTGELFF. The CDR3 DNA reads TGTGCCAGCAGCCCCGGGAGGGTGACCGGGGAGCTGTTTTTT.

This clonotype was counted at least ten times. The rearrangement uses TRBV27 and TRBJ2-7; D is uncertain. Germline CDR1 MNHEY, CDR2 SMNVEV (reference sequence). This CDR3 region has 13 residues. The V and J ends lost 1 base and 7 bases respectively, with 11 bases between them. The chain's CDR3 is CASSLFGPEEQYF. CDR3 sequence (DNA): TGTGCCAGCAGTTTATTCGGGCCAGAGGAGCAGTACTTC.

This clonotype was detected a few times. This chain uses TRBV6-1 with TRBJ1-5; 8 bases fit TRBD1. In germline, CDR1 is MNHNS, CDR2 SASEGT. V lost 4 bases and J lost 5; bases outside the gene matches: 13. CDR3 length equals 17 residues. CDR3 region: CASSAHIDRGRDQPQHF. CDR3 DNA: TGTGCCAGCAGTGCCCACATTGACAGGGGAAGGGATCAGCCCCAGCATTTT.

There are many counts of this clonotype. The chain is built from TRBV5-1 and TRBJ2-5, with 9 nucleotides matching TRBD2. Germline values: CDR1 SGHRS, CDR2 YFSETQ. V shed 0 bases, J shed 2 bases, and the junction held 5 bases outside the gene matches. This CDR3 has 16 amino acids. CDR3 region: CASSLGLLAGQETQYF. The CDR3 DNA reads TGCGCCAGCAGCTTGGGTTTGCTAGCGGGGCAAGAGACCCAGTACTTC.

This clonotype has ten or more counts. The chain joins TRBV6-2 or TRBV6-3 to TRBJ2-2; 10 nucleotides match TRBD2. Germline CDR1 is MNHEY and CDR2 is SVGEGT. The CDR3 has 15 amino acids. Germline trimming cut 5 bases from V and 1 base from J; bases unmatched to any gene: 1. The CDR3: CASSRTSGNTGELFF. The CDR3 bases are TGTGCCAGCAGTCGGACTAGCGGGAACACCGGGGAGCTGTTTTTT.